This T cell receptor (beta chain) was found in a study of memory CD4+ T cells and cytomegalovirus serostatus. Study overall: This sample comes from healthy Belgian adults, roughly nine CMV seropositive, under 25 seronegative.

The sort gate was single viable CD3+CD4+CD8-CD45RO+ cells for memory CD4+ T cells. Total CD4+ T cells were enriched by CD4 positive selection. Regarding this clone: The antigen remains unidentified.

TCRdb's copy holds only in-frame clones and misses some; the assay was immunoSEQ multiplex PCR. The sample records 50,000 to 75,000 clones, 82% being singletons. Per the germline V gene, CDR1 is GTSNPN and CDR2 is SVGIG (reference sequence). CDR3 length: 14 amino acids. V lost 7 bases and J 2 bases, leaving 14 bases between the germline ends. Study-wide results and caveats: Each of roughly 65 CMV-associated TCRbeta sequences occurred in one to five individuals. The CMV-associated TCR signature appears largely within the CD4+ memory repertoire.

The sequence came from an adult in good health and CMV-seronegative. The sample consisted of memory CD4+ T cells from blood. The J gene is TRBJ2-2, the V gene TRBV30; D might be TRBD1 (7 bases). CDR3 sequence: CASGGQFNTGELFF. The CDR3, as DNA: TGTGCCTCCGGGGGACAGTTCAACACCGGGGAGCTGTTTTTT.